This T cell receptor beta chain was captured in a study of shared clonotypes between healthy human individuals. Researchers divided each subset's genomic DNA evenly across several immunoSEQ plates. This table comes from immunoSEQ multiplex PCR, and its TCRdb copy is limited to in-frame clones, with some not included. The repertoire holds fewer than 400,000 clones, roughly 70% seen once, with around a tenth in the top ten. The germline V gene encodes CDR1 SQVTM and CDR2 ANQGSEA. V lost 5 bases and J 0 bases, leaving 10 bases between the germline ends. The CDR3 loop spans 14 amino acids. This TCR derives from a man aged 25 to 45 in good health. Sequenced sample: memory CD4+ T cells sorted from blood. Subset specified: CD45RA-negative fraction. The chain recombines TRBV29-1 with TRBJ2-2; D remains unclear. CDR3 sequence: CSVLRDSNTGELFF. The CDR3 coding sequence is TGCAGCGTTCTTAGGGATTCGAACACCGGGGAGCTGTTTTTT.